The clone carrying this TCR beta chain was counted at least ten times. These data originate in a study of Graves' ophthalmopathy and Graves' hyperthyroidism. This CDR3 has 15 residues. Germline-derived CDR1 and CDR2 are ENHRY and SYGVKD. V lost 8 bases and J lost 5; bases outside the gene matches: 12. RNA transcripts yielded amplified TCR beta CDR3 regions. Second-round multiplex PCR followed a first-round RT-PCR using HTBI primers. MiXCR, applied by TCRdb to the multiplex PCR reads, yields one record per CDR3 protein. In the table there are under 350,000 distinct CDR3 sequences, roughly 17% of which are singletons.

This TCR came from an adult man with Graves' ophthalmopathy. The genes are TRBV10-3 and TRBJ2-5; TRBD1 matches at 9 bases. Input material: peripheral blood. The CDR3 sequence: CAIGTGTGYGETQYF. The CDR3 DNA reads TGTGCCATCGGAACCGGGACAGGGTACGGGGAGACCCAGTACTTC.